These 29 T cell receptor beta chains were all obtained from the same sample, sequenced in a study of T cell changes during pregnancy in multiple sclerosis. TCRdb keeps only in-frame clones here, not all; method: immunoSEQ multiplex PCR. Of about 80,000 clones listed, about 92% are singletons. The sample consisted of peripheral blood, taken before pregnancy. These receptors were taken from a female donor with multiple sclerosis, enrolled in a pregnancy study.

This chain connects TRBV6-5 to TRBJ1-2; TRBD1 agrees at 8 bases. The CDR3 consists of 15 residues. Germline trimming cut 6 bases from V and 4 bases from J; bases unmatched to any gene: 10. Germline V lookup: CDR1 MNHEY, CDR2 SVGAGI. For the CDR3, the DNA is TGTGCCAGCAGGGTACCTCAGGGGGCTACCTATGGCTACACCTTC. This encodes CASRVPQGATYGYTF.

The chain carries TRBV27 and TRBJ2-3; a possible D gene is TRBD2 (5 bases). V lost 2 bases and J 4 bases, leaving 19 bases between the germline ends. Germline V CDR1 and CDR2: MNHEY, SMNVEV (reference sequence). CDR3 length equals 17 residues. DNA for the CDR3: TGTGCCAGCAGTTTACTATTCCCTATGGGGAGAGCAGATACGCAGTATTTT. It specifies CASSLLFPMGRADTQYF.

CDR3 sequence: CATSRGDTQETQYF. The CDR3 DNA sequence: TGTGCCACCAGCAGGGGGGACACCCAAGAGACCCAGTACTTC. The chain couples TRBV15 to TRBJ2-5; possibly TRBD1 for D (6 bases). The CDR3 runs 14 residues. V gave up 3 bases and J gave up 1 base, with 9 bases separating them. Looked up from germline, CDR1 is LNHNV and CDR2 is YYDKDF (reference sequence).

The V gene is TRBV5-1, the J gene TRBJ2-3, with TRBD1 as a possible D gene (7 bases). Per the germline V gene, CDR1 is SGHRS and CDR2 is YFSETQ. The CDR3 sequence is 18 residues long. V was trimmed by 3 bases and J by 3 bases, leaving 23 bases between them. CDR3 in amino acids: CASSSGQPPLAGTDTQYF. In DNA form, the CDR3 reads TGCGCCAGCAGCTCGGGACAGCCGCCACTCGCGGGAACAGATACGCAGTATTTT.

The V and J genes are TRBV7-8 and TRBJ2-7; unclear D gene. The germline V gene encodes CDR1 SGHVS and CDR2 FQNEAQ. The germline V and J ends were trimmed by 5 bases and 0 bases, with 17 bases remaining between them. This CDR3 is 16 amino acids long. DNA of the CDR3: TGTGCCAGCAGCCCCCGAGAACGAAGGAGCTCCTACGAGCAGTACTTC. It yields the protein CASSPRERRSSYEQYF.

The rearrangement uses TRBV6-1 and TRBJ1-2; 7 bases align to TRBD1. The trim removed 8 bases at V and 1 base at J, leaving 10 bases unmatched. Germline CDR1 and CDR2: MNHNS and SASEGT. The CDR3 runs to 15 residues. CDR3 nucleotide sequence: TGTGCCAGCGGACACAGGGGCGAATTTAACTATGGCTACACCTTC. Amino acid sequence: CASGHRGEFNYGYTF.

This chain uses TRBV27 with TRBJ1-1; D perhaps matches TRBD1 (5 bases). The germline V and J ends were trimmed by 6 bases and 0 bases, with 8 bases remaining between them. Per the germline V gene, CDR1 is MNHEY and CDR2 is SMNVEV (reference sequence). This CDR3 has 13 amino acids. The CDR3 protein is CASRGVLNTEAFF. In nucleotides, the CDR3 is TGTGCCAGCAGAGGGGTTCTGAACACTGAAGCTTTCTTT.

V usage is TRBV19 and J usage is TRBJ2-5, with 7 bases aligning to TRBD2. Trimming took 2 bases from V and 1 from J; bases not matched to a gene: 4. The CDR3 totals 15 residues. Looked up from germline, CDR1 is LNHDA and CDR2 is SQIVND (reference sequence). DNA of the CDR3: TGTGCCAGTAGTATATGGGGAGGGCTCCAAGAGACCCAGTACTTC. This gives the protein CASSIWGGLQETQYF.

This chain connects TRBV30 to TRBJ1-3; 7 bases fit TRBD1. Germline V lookup: CDR1 GTSNPN, CDR2 SVGIG (reference sequence). The CDR3 is made up of 13 amino acids. V was pared by 6 bases and J by 0 bases, with 2 bases of the junction left unmatched. CDR3 DNA: TGTGCCTGCAGGGGGACCTCTGGAAACACCATATATTTT. Its translation is CACRGTSGNTIYF. Full variable domain (remainder filled in from reference TRBV30 and TRBJ1-3): SQTIHQWPATLVQPVGSPLSLECTVEGTSNPNLYWYRQAAGRGLQLLFYSVGIGQISSEVPQNLSASRPQDRQFILSSKKLLLSDSGFYLCACRGTSGNTIYFGEGSWLTVV.

V and J are TRBV7-8 and TRBJ1-3; TRBD1 might be the D (6 bases). V was pared by 6 bases and J by 1 base, with 7 bases between. The CDR3 has 13 amino acids. CDR1 and CDR2 (germline): SGHVS, FQNEAQ. DNA of the CDR3: TGTGCCAGCAGACAGGGATCTGGAAACACCATATATTTT. Protein product: CASRQGSGNTIYF.

The V call is TRBV4-1, the J call TRBJ2-1, with 15 bases fitting TRBD2. The CDR3 loop spans 18 amino acids. Germline V CDR1 and CDR2: MGHRA, YSYEKL. The trim removed 1 base at V and 3 bases at J, leaving 4 bases unmatched. The DNA for the CDR3 is TGCGCCAGCAGCCAAGGGACTAGCGGGGGGGGAAACTACAATGAGCAGTTCTTC. Translating gives CASSQGTSGGGNYNEQFF.

The V and J genes are TRBV6-5 and TRBJ1-1; D unclear. This CDR3 spans 13 amino acids. The V end was cut by 2 bases, the J end by 4 bases, with 8 bases between. Germline CDR1 and CDR2: MNHEY and SVGAGI. CDR3 sequence (DNA): TGTGCCAGCAGTTACGAGAGTGTCACTGAAGCTTTCTTT. Translating it yields CASSYESVTEAFF.

This chain links TRBV12-5 with TRBJ2-1; no reliable D call. V gave up 3 bases and J gave up 0 bases, with 6 bases separating them. Germline V lookup: CDR1 LGHNT, CDR2 FRNRAP. This CDR3 region has 14 residues. In DNA form, the CDR3 reads TGTGCTAGTGGTTTAGACACCTCCTACAATGAGCAGTTCTTC. Translation gives CASGLDTSYNEQFF.

The J gene is TRBJ2-2, the V gene TRBV15; no definite D call. This CDR3 has 14 amino acids. V was cut by 0 bases and J by 6 bases, with 8 bases left in between. The germline CDR1 and CDR2 sequences are LNHNV and YYDKDF (reference sequence). In DNA, the CDR3 is TGTGCCACCAGCAGAGATAAGAGTTCCGGGGAGCTGTTTTTT. Translation gives CATSRDKSSGELFF.

This chain's CDR3 is CASSESHPGQDYGYTF. The CDR3 nucleotides are TGCGCCAGCAGTGAGTCGCACCCGGGACAGGACTATGGCTACACCTTC. V and J are TRBV10-2 and TRBJ1-2; 8 nucleotides match TRBD1. CDR3 size: 16 residues. V gave up 0 bases and J gave up 3 bases; unmatched junction bases: 6. From germline, CDR1 is WSHSY and CDR2 SAAADI.

The CDR3 coding sequence is TGTGCCCTATATTCTGGAAACACCATATATTTT. It translates to CALYSGNTIYF. The V call is TRBV6-1, the J call TRBJ1-3; D remains ambiguous. Trimming left V 11 bases short and J 1 base short, with 6 bases between. The CDR3 is 11 amino acids. Germline assignment: CDR1 MNHNS and CDR2 SASEGT.

This clone was counted a few times. V and J are TRBV19 and TRBJ2-2; no firm D call. Germline-derived CDR1 and CDR2 are LNHDA and SQIVND (reference sequence). CDR3 length equals 13 residues. The ends were cut back, 8 bases at V and 1 base at J, with 8 bases in the middle. The CDR3 sequence: CASHLRNTGELFF. DNA of the CDR3: TGTGCCAGTCATCTCAGGAACACCGGGGAGCTGTTTTTT.

This rearrangement joins TRBV14 to TRBJ2-7; D call uncertain. The CDR3 is made up of 13 amino acids. The V and J ends lost 3 bases and 3 bases respectively, with 9 bases between them. Germline V CDR1 and CDR2: SGHDN, FVKESK. CDR3 DNA: TGTGCCAGCAGCCAGGAGACCCGCTACGAGCAGTACTTC. Amino acid sequence: CASSQETRYEQYF.

The V call is TRBV6-6, the J call TRBJ1-1, with D maybe TRBD1 (5 bases). The V end lost 6 bases, the J end lost 0 bases, and 14 bases lay between the germline ends. The germline V gene has CDR1 MNHNY and CDR2 SVGAGI (reference sequence). CDR3 length: 15 residues. The CDR3 sequence: CASRPRGVLNTEAFF. Here the CDR3 DNA reads TGTGCCAGCAGGCCGCGGGGGGTTCTGAACACTGAAGCTTTCTTT.

The rearrangement links TRBV21-1 to TRBJ2-5; TRBD2 is the table's D call and was not checked against the DNA. TRBV21-1 is a listed pseudogene. The CDR3 totals 20 residues. DNA for the CDR3: TGTGCCAGCAGCATATCAGGCCGGGGGACTAGCGGGGGGGCGAGGGAGACCCAGTACTTC. This gives the protein CASSISGRGTSGGARETQYF.

J is TRBJ2-7 and V is TRBV13, with 7 bases matching TRBD2. The CDR3 covers 14 residues. Germline-derived CDR1 and CDR2 are PRHDT and FYEKMQ (reference sequence). Trimming at V came to 3 bases and at J to 6 bases, leaving 8 bases not matched to a gene. CDR3 residues: CASSFGGSTGEQYF. CDR3 in DNA: TGTGCCAGCAGCTTCGGGGGGTCGACGGGCGAGCAGTACTTC. Full variable domain (rest looked up from reference TRBV13 and TRBJ2-7): AAGVIQSPRHLIKEKRETATLKCYPIPRHDTVYWYQQGPGQDPQFLISFYEKMQSDKGSIPDRFSAQQFSDYHSELNMSSLELGDSALYFCASSFGGSTGEQYFGPGTRLTVT.

The J gene is TRBJ2-1, the V gene TRBV2, with 7 nucleotides matching TRBD2. Germline V lookup: CDR1 SNHLY, CDR2 FYNNEI. With 4 bases clipped from V and 6 bases from J, the junction kept 9 bases outside the gene matches. The CDR3 totals 15 residues. Here the CDR3 DNA reads TGTGCCAGCAGTGCGCTTGGACTAGAGGCCAATGAGCAGTTCTTC. This gives the protein CASSALGLEANEQFF. Full variable domain (outside the CDR3, taken from reference TRBV2 and TRBJ2-1): EPEVTQTPSHQVTQMGQEVILRCVPISNHLYFYWYRQILGQKVEFLVSFYNNEISEKSEIFDDQFSVERPDGSNFTLKIRSTKLEDSAMYFCASSALGLEANEQFFGPGTRLTVL.

The rearrangement joins TRBV9 to TRBJ2-1; TRBD2 aligns across 10 bases. The length of the CDR3 is 17 residues. J was trimmed by 4 bases and V by 4 bases; bases with no gene match: 11. Germline V gene data show CDR1 as SGDLS and CDR2 as YYNGEE. The CDR3 is CASSSRGSGGAYNEQFF. The CDR3 coding sequence is TGTGCCAGCAGCTCCCGGGGGAGCGGGGGGGCATACAATGAGCAGTTCTTC. Looking up the rest from reference TRBV9 and TRBJ2-1 gives the full variable domain: DSGVTQTPKHLITATGQRVTLRCSPRSGDLSVYWYQQSLDQGLQFLIQYYNGEERAKGNILERFSAQQFPDLHSELNLSSLELGDSALYFCASSSRGSGGAYNEQFFGPGTRLTVL.

This clone was detected only once. This sequence joins TRBV9 and TRBJ2-7, with D tentatively TRBD1 (7 bases). Germline CDR1 and CDR2: SGDLS and YYNGEE. The CDR3 has 15 residues. Trimming removed 3 bases at V and 3 bases at J, with 16 bases between. The CDR3, as DNA: TGTGCCAGCAGCGCTGGAGGGGGCGCAGGCTACGAGCAGTACTTC. Residues: CASSAGGGAGYEQYF.

The CDR3 DNA follows: TGTGCCAGCAGTTTTACCCCGAGAGCAACTAATGAAAAACTGTTTTTT. It encodes CASSFTPRATNEKLFF. The chain employs TRBV7-8 and TRBJ1-4; no clear D gene. CDR1 and CDR2 from the germline V gene are SGHVS and FQNEAQ. The CDR3 covers 16 residues. Between the trimmed V and J ends, which lost 6 bases and 0 bases, there was a span of 14 bases.

The rearrangement uses TRBV5-1 and TRBJ1-2, with TRBD1 matching over 7 bases. CDR3 length equals 14 residues. The J segment lost 4 bases and the V segment lost 0 bases, leaving 3 bases of the junction unmatched. The germline V gene has CDR1 SGHRS and CDR2 YFSETQ. The CDR3 sequence is CASSLATGSYGYTF. For the CDR3, the DNA is TGCGCCAGCAGCTTGGCGACAGGGAGCTATGGCTACACCTTC.

The chain links TRBV4-1 to TRBJ2-5, with 7 bases matching TRBD1. The CDR3 has 16 residues. The V segment lost 3 bases and the J segment 5 bases; nucleotides outside the gene matches: 12. Germline V gene lookup returns CDR1 MGHRA and CDR2 YSYEKL. The CDR3 loop reads CASSHHPTGIGETQYF. CDR3 DNA: TGCGCCAGCAGCCATCATCCGACAGGGATTGGGGAGACCCAGTACTTC.

CDR3 region: CASSLASVGLSSYNSPLHF. The CDR3 DNA sequence: TGTGCCAGCAGCTTGGCCAGCGTGGGGCTAAGCTCCTATAATTCACCCCTCCACTTT. V usage is TRBV7-9 and J usage is TRBJ1-6; a possible D gene is TRBD1 (5 bases). Germline V CDR1 and CDR2: SEHNR, FQNEAQ (reference sequence). The V gene lost 3 bases and the J gene lost 0 bases, with 18 bases spanning the gap. The CDR3 contains 19 residues.

This clone occurred once. The gene calls are TRBV7-8 and TRBJ1-1; 11 nucleotides agree with TRBD1. CDR3 length: 14 amino acids. Germline V lookup: CDR1 SGHVS, CDR2 FQNEAQ. V lost 8 bases and J lost 5; bases outside the gene matches: 7. In DNA, the CDR3 is TGTGCCAGCGGTGGACAGGGGGCCGAAACTGAAGCTTTCTTT. Translating gives CASGGQGAETEAFF.